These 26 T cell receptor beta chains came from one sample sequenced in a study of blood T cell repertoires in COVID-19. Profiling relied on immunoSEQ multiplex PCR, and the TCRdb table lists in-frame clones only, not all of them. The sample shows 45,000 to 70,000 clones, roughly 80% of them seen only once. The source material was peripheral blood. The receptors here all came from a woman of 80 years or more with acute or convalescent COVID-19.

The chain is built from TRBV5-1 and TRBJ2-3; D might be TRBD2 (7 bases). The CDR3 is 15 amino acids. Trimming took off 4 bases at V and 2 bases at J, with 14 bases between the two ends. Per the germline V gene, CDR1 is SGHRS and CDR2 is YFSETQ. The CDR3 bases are TGCGCCAGCAGCCCCGGGGGGCCTACCACAGATACGCAGTATTTT. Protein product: CASSPGGPTTDTQYF.

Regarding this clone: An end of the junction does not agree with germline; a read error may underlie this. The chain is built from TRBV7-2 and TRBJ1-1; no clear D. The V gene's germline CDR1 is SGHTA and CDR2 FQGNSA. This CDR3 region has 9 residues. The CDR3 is CASSLMPIF. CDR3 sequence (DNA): TGTGCCAGCAGCTTAATGCCTATATTT.

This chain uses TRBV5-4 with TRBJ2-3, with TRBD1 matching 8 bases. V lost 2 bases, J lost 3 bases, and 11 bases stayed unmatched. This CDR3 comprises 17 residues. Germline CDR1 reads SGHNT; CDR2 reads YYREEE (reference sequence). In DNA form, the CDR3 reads TGTGCCAGCAGCTTAGGGGGTCCAGGGGGCCCGACAGATACGCAGTATTTT. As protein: CASSLGGPGGPTDTQYF.

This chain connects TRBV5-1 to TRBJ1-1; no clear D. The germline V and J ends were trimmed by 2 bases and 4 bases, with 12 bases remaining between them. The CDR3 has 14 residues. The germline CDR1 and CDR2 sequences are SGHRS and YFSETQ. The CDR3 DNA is TGCGCCAGCAGCTTCTCCGCGAGTAGCACTGAAGCTTTCTTT. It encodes CASSFSASSTEAFF.

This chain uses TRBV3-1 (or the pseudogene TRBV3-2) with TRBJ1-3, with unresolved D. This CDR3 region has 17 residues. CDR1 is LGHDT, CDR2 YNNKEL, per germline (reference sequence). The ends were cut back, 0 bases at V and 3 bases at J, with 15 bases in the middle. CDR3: CASSQDPPRLNGNTIYF. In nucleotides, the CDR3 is TGTGCCAGCAGCCAAGACCCCCCAAGACTAAATGGAAACACCATATATTTT.

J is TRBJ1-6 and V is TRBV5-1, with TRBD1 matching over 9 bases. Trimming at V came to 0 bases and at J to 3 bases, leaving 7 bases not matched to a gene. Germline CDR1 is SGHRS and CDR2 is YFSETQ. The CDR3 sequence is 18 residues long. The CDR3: CASSLAGGQGIYNSPLHF. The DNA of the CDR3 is TGCGCCAGCAGCTTGGCCGGAGGACAGGGGATCTATAATTCACCCCTCCACTTT.

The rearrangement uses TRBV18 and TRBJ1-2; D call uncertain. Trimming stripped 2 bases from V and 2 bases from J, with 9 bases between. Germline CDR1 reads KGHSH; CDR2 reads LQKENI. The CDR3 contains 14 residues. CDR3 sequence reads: CASSPEPQNYGYTF. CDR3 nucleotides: TGTGCCAGCTCACCAGAACCACAAAACTATGGCTACACCTTC.

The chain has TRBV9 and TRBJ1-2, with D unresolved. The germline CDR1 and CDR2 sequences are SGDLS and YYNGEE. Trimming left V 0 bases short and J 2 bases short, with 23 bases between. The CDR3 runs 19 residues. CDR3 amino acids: CASSVAAGWVTSGNYGYTF. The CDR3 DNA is TGTGCCAGCAGCGTAGCGGCAGGCTGGGTAACCTCGGGGAACTATGGCTACACCTTC. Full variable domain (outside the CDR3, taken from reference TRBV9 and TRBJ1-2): DSGVTQTPKHLITATGQRVTLRCSPRSGDLSVYWYQQSLDQGLQFLIQYYNGEERAKGNILERFSAQQFPDLHSELNLSSLELGDSALYFCASSVAAGWVTSGNYGYTFGSGTRLTVV.

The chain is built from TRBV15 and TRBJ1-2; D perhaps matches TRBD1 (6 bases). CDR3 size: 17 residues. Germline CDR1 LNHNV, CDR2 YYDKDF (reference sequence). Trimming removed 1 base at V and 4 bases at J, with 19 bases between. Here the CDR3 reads CATSRVLGQTGRYGYTF. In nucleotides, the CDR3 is TGTGCCACCAGCAGAGTACTGGGCCAGACAGGCCGCTATGGCTACACCTTC.

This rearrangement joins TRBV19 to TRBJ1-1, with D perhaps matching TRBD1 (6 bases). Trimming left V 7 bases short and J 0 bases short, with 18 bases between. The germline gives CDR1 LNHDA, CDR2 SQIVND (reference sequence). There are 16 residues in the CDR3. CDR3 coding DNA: TGTGCCAGTAACACACCCGGACAGAAAATGAACACTGAAGCTTTCTTT. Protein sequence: CASNTPGQKMNTEAFF.

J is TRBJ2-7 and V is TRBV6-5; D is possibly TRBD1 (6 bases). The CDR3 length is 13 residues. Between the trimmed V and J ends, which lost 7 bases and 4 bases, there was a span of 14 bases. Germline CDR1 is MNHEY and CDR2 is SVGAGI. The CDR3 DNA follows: TGTGCCAGCAAGAGACAGGCCGATTACGAGCAGTACTTC. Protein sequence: CASKRQADYEQYF.

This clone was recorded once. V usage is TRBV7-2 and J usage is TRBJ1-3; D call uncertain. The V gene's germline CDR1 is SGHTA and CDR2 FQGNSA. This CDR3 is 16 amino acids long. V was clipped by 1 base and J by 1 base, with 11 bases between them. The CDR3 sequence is CASSLVPRGSGNTIYF. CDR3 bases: TGTGCCAGCAGCTTAGTACCTCGGGGTTCTGGAAACACCATATATTTT.

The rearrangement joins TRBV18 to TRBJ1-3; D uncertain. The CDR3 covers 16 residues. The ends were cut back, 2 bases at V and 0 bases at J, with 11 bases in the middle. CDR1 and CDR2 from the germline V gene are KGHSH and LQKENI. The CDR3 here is CASSPNPRNSGNTIYF. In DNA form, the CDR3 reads TGTGCCAGCTCACCAAATCCTAGGAACTCTGGAAACACCATATATTTT.

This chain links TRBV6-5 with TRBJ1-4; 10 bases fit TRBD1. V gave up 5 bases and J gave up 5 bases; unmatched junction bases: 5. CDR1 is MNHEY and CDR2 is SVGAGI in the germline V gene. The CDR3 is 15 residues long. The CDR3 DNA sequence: TGTGCCAGCAGTATCAGACAGGGGGCAAATGAAAAACTGTTTTTT. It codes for CASSIRQGANEKLFF.

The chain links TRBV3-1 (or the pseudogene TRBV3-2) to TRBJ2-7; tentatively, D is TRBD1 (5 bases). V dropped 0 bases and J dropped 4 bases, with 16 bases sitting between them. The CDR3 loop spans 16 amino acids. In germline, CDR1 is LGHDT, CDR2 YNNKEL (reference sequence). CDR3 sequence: CASSQEDGAGKYEQYF. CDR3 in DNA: TGTGCCAGCAGCCAAGAAGATGGAGCAGGGAAGTACGAGCAGTACTTC.

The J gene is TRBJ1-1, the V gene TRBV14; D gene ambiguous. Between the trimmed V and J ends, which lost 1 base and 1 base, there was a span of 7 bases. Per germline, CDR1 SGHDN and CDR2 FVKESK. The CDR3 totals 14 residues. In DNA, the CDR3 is TGTGCCAGCAGCCAAGGCGAGGGGAACACTGAAGCTTTCTTT. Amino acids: CASSQGEGNTEAFF.

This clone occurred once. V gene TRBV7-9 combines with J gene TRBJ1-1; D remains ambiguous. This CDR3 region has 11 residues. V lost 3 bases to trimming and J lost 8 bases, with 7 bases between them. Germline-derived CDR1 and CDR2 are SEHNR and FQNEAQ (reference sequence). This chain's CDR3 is CASSFLREAFF. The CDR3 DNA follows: TGTGCCAGCAGCTTTCTCAGAGAAGCTTTCTTT.

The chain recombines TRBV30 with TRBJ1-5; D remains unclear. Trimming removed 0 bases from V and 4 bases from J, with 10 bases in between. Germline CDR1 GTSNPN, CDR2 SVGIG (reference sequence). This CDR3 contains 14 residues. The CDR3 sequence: CAWSVRFSNQPQHF. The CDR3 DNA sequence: TGTGCCTGGAGTGTCCGGTTTTCAAATCAGCCCCAGCATTTT.

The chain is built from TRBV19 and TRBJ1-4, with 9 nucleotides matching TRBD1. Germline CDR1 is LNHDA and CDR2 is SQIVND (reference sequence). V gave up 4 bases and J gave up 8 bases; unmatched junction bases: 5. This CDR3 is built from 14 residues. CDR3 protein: CASSTGQGWEKLFF. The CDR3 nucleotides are TGTGCCAGTAGTACGGGACAGGGTTGGGAAAAACTGTTTTTT.

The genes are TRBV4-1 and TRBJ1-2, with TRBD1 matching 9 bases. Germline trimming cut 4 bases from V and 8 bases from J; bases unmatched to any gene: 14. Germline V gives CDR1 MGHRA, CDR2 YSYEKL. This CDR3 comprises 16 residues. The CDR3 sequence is CASSLTGQGRPMGYTF. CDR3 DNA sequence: TGCGCCAGCAGCCTTACGGGACAGGGAAGACCTATGGGCTACACCTTC.

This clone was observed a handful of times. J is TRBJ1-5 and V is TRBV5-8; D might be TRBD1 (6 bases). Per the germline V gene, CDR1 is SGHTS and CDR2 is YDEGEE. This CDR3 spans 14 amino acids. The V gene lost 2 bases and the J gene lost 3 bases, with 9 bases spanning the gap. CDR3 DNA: TGTGCCAGCAGCTTCAGGGGTTACAATCAGCCCCAGCATTTT. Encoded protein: CASSFRGYNQPQHF.

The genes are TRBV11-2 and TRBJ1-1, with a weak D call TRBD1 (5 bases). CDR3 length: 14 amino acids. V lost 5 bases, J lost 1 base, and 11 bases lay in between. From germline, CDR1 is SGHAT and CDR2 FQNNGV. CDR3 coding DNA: TGTGCCAGCAGCCTACAGGTGACGAACACTGAAGCTTTCTTT. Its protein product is CASSLQVTNTEAFF.

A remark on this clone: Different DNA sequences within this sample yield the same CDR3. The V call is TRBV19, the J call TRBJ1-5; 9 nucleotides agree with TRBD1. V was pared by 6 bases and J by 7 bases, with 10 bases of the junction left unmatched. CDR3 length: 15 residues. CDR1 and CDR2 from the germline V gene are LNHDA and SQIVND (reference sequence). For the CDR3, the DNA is TGTGCCAGTAGGTCGGACAGGGGCCCCGGACAGCCCCAGCATTTT. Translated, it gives CASRSDRGPGQPQHF.

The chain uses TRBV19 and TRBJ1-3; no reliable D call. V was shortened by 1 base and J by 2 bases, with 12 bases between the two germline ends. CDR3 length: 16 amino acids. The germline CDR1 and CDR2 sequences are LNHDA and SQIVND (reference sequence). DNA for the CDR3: TGTGCCAGTAGTATAGGGTCAGTTGGCCCTGGAAACACCATATATTTT. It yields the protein CASSIGSVGPGNTIYF.

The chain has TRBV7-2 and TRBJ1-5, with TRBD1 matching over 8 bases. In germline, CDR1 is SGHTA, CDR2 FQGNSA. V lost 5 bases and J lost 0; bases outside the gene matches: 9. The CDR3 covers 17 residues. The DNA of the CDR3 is TGTGCCAGCAGCCCCTCCCCGGGACAGGTTAGCAATCAGCCCCAGCATTTT. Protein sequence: CASSPSPGQVSNQPQHF.

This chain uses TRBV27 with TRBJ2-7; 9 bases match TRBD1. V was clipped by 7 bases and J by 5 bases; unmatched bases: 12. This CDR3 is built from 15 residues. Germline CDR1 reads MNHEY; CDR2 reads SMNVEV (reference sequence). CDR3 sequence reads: CASNPQGQGYDEQYF. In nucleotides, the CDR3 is TGTGCCAGCAACCCCCAGGGACAGGGTTACGACGAGCAGTACTTC.